Below, 11 T cell receptor beta chains from the same sample are listed, as sequenced in a study of blood T cell repertoires in COVID-19. Some clones are missing from TCRdb's copy, which holds only in-frame ones; the method was immunoSEQ multiplex PCR. The data show roughly 260,000 clones, 88% seen once. The sample comprised peripheral blood. The origin of the receptors is a woman aged 25 to 39 with COVID-19, enrolled during active disease.

The J gene is TRBJ2-1, the V gene TRBV19; D gene ambiguous. CDR3 length: 14 residues. Trimming stripped 5 bases from V and 6 bases from J, with 14 bases between. Germline values: CDR1 LNHDA, CDR2 SQIVND (reference sequence). CDR3 DNA sequence: TGTGCCAGTAGTCTAATAGCACGAGGCAATGAGCAGTTCTTC. It yields the protein CASSLIARGNEQFF.

The rearrangement uses TRBV21-1 and TRBJ1-2. TRBV21-1 is a recognized pseudogene. The CDR3 is 13 residues long. The CDR3 sequence: CASSKRGSYGYTF. The CDR3 nucleotides read TGTGCCAGCAGCAAACGCGGGTCCTATGGCTACACCTTC.

This clone has only one observation. Written as DNA, the CDR3 is TGTGCCTGGAGGAGGGAACCGGGCTACACCTTC. The encoded protein is CAWRREPGYTF. The rearrangement joins TRBV30 to TRBJ1-2; D is undetermined. This CDR3 has 11 amino acids. The V end was cut by 3 bases, the J end by 8 bases, with 10 bases between. Germline V lookup: CDR1 GTSNPN, CDR2 SVGIG (reference sequence). Using reference TRBV30 and TRBJ1-2 for the parts outside the CDR3, the full variable domain is SQTIHQWPATLVQPVGSPLSLECTVEGTSNPNLYWYRQAAGRGLQLLFYSVGIGQISSEVPQNLSASRPQDRQFILSSKKLLLSDSGFYLCAWRREPGYTFGSGTRLTVV.

CDR3 nucleotide sequence: TGCGCCAGCAGCTTACGACAGGGGTACGAGCAGTACTTC. It translates to CASSLRQGYEQYF. This chain connects TRBV5-1 to TRBJ2-7; 8 bases are shared with TRBD1. The CDR3 has 13 amino acids. Looked up from germline, CDR1 is SGHRS and CDR2 is YFSETQ. V was clipped by 2 bases and J by 4 bases; unmatched bases: 2.

This clone was counted only a few times. This chain connects TRBV28 to TRBJ2-1; D is possibly TRBD1 (6 bases). This CDR3 is 16 amino acids long. From germline, CDR1 is MDHEN and CDR2 SYDVKM. V gave up 0 bases and J gave up 6 bases, with 15 bases separating them. This CDR3 reads CASSLWGARRPNEQFF. CDR3 nucleotides: TGTGCCAGCAGTTTATGGGGGGCGCGTCGCCCCAATGAGCAGTTCTTC.

V gene TRBV15 combines with J gene TRBJ2-3, with 14 bases matching TRBD2. The trim removed 1 base at V and 6 bases at J, leaving 6 bases unmatched. The germline gives CDR1 LNHNV, CDR2 YYDKDF (reference sequence). This CDR3 contains 17 residues. CDR3 amino acids: CATSRGGTSGRGDTQYF. Written as DNA, the CDR3 is TGTGCCACCAGCAGAGGGGGGACTAGCGGGAGAGGGGATACGCAGTATTTT.

On this clone: A read error may account for a junction end that differs from germline. The CDR3 spells CASRIISLDF. The CDR3 coding sequence is TGTGCCAGCAGGATCATCTCCCTAGACTTC. The chain recombines TRBV2 with TRBJ2-7; D not certain. Germline loops: CDR1 SNHLY, CDR2 FYNNEI. The CDR3 covers 10 residues.

The chain combines TRBV2 with TRBJ2-7; D perhaps matches TRBD2 (6 bases). This CDR3 region has 14 residues. CDR1 and CDR2 from the germline V gene are SNHLY and FYNNEI. V gave up 2 bases and J gave up 2 bases, with 10 bases separating them. For the CDR3, the DNA is TGTGCCAGCAGTGAATTTCTAGCGACCTACGAGCAGTACTTC. This sequence encodes CASSEFLATYEQYF.

The chain links TRBV5-1 to TRBJ1-1, with 10 bases aligning to TRBD1. J lost 4 bases, V lost 0 bases, and 3 bases had no gene match. CDR1 is SGHRS and CDR2 is YFSETQ in the germline V gene. The CDR3 sequence is 15 residues long. This CDR3 is CASSLDWTGGTEAFF. The CDR3 nucleotides read TGCGCCAGCAGCTTGGACTGGACAGGGGGCACTGAAGCTTTCTTT. Looking up the rest from reference TRBV5-1 and TRBJ1-1 gives the full variable domain: KAGVTQTPRYLIKTRGQQVTLSCSPISGHRSVSWYQQTPGQGLQFLFEYFSETQRNKGNFPGRFSGRQFSNSRSEMNVSTLELGDSALYLCASSLDWTGGTEAFFGQGTRLTVV.

The V and J genes are TRBV11-2 and TRBJ2-5, with a possible D match to TRBD1 (5 bases). Trimming pared 5 bases from V and 4 bases from J, leaving 14 bases between. The germline CDR1 and CDR2 sequences are SGHAT and FQNNGV. The length of the CDR3 is 14 residues. The CDR3 region is CASSLTVTGETQYF. DNA of the CDR3: TGTGCCAGCAGCCTAACCGTTACAGGAGAGACCCAGTACTTC.

The chain links TRBV27 to TRBJ1-5; the match to TRBD1 covers 8 bases. V lost 4 bases and J lost 4; bases outside the gene matches: 9. Germline V gives CDR1 MNHEY, CDR2 SMNVEV (reference sequence). This CDR3 comprises 16 residues. CDR3 sequence reads: CASSSPTWTGNQPQHF. For the CDR3, the DNA is TGTGCCAGCAGTTCGCCGACCTGGACAGGGAATCAGCCCCAGCATTTT.